The sequence of this T cell receptor (beta chain) was determined in a study of human versus mouse CDR3 diversity and MHC coevolution. Turning to the study itself: The immunoSEQ assay reportedly detects one in 200,000 T cells. Whole-study findings and limits: Human CDR3s averaged more deletions and insertions than mouse CDR3s. Most of the three human donors had the lowest clonal inequality.

As concerns this clone: Its antigen is currently unknown.

The trim removed 4 bases at V and 0 bases at J, leaving 5 bases unmatched. Germline lookup yields CDR1 MNHNY and CDR2 SVGAGI (reference sequence). The CDR3 totals 15 residues. Naive CD4 T cells were sorted as CD45RO-negative, CD62L-positive. Some clones are missing from TCRdb's copy, which holds only in-frame ones; the method was immunoSEQ multiplex PCR. This table has 60,000 or so clones, 94% appearing once. This clonotype was obtained from a person aged 60 to 70 in good health. Sequencing input: naive CD4+ T cells from blood. Subset given: CD45RO-negative CD62L-positive naive CD4 T cells. The V and J genes are TRBV6-6 and TRBJ2-7; 8 bases line up with TRBD2. CDR3: CASSFTSGSSYEQYF. The CDR3 DNA reads TGTGCCAGCAGTTTTACTAGCGGAAGCTCCTACGAGCAGTACTTC.